A single sample is the source of the 10 T cell receptor beta chains below, sequenced in a study of CXCR3-negative and CXCR3-positive naive CD8 T cells. In preparing the TRB cDNA libraries, 5' RACE with UMI labels was used. TCRdb re-called the 5' RACE reads and shows each CDR3 protein once, DNA omitted. Recorded for this sample: some 130,000 distinct CDR3 sequences. Sequenced: naive CXCR3- CD8+ T cells from blood. Subset: CD45RO-CCR7+CD27+CD95- naive CD8+ T cells lacking CXCR3 (TNR3-). The receptors come from a human donor in good health. Some clones in this sample may be carry-over from other donors' samples.

The rearrangement links TRBV27 to TRBJ2-1; TCRdb's D call of TRBD1 is untestable without DNA. This CDR3 contains 12 residues. CDR1 and CDR2 (germline): MNHEY, SMNVEV (reference sequence). Here the CDR3 reads CASAPDYNEQFF.

The chain uses TRBV29-1 and TRBJ2-1; as DNA is missing, the TRBD1 call by TCRdb cannot be tested. Looked up from germline, CDR1 is SQVTM and CDR2 is ANQGSEA. This CDR3 contains 14 residues. The chain's CDR3 is CSVEEGGAGNEQFF.

The V gene is TRBV12-3 or TRBV12-4, the J gene TRBJ2-7; there is no DNA to check the TCRdb D call of TRBD1. The CDR3 has 15 residues. CDR3 region: CASSSPLMGAGEQYF.

The rearrangement joins TRBV2 to TRBJ2-2; TCRdb calls TRBD1, which cannot be checked without DNA. Germline lookup yields CDR1 SNHLY and CDR2 FYNNEI. The CDR3 runs 15 residues. The CDR3 spells CASSDTGGVTGELFF.

The chain links TRBV29-1 to TRBJ2-7; TCRdb lists TRBD1, though no DNA is available to test this call. This CDR3 has 14 amino acids. Per the germline V gene, CDR1 is SQVTM and CDR2 is ANQGSEA. CDR3 residues: CSVETGTGTYEQYF.

The CDR3 region is CASSRKKPGRETYEQYF. The chain is built from TRBV12-3 or TRBV12-4 and TRBJ2-7; without DNA, the TCRdb call of TRBD1 cannot be checked. There are 17 residues in the CDR3.

This CDR3 is CASSLSRAVHNEQFF. The chain has TRBV18 and TRBJ2-1; TCRdb selects TRBD1, and the lack of DNA leaves this call unchecked. The CDR3 totals 15 residues. In germline, CDR1 is KGHSH, CDR2 LQKENI.

The CDR3 sequence: CASSPRQAYEQYF. The chain has TRBV4-1 and TRBJ2-7. The length of the CDR3 is 13 residues. Germline V gives CDR1 MGHRA, CDR2 YSYEKL.

The genes are TRBV20-1 and TRBJ2-5; TCRdb outputs TRBD1, but without DNA this stays unchecked. This CDR3 region has 19 residues. CDR1 DFQATT and CDR2 SNEGSKA come from the germline V gene (reference sequence). The CDR3 sequence is CSAKGPTSGTVLPMETQYF.

This chain links TRBV7-9 with TRBJ1-1; TCRdb calls TRBD1, which cannot be checked without DNA. This CDR3 has 13 amino acids. Germline CDR1 reads SEHNR; CDR2 reads FQNEAQ (reference sequence). The chain's CDR3 is CASSLAQGFEAFF. Supplemented by reference TRBV7-9 and TRBJ1-1, the full variable domain reads DTGVSQNPRHKITKRGQNVTFRCDPISEHNRLYWYRQTLGQGPEFLTYFQNEAQLEKSRLLSDRFSAERPKGSFSTLEIQRTEQGDSAMYLCASSLAQGFEAFFGQGTRLTVV.